This is a list of T cell receptor beta chains from one sample in a study of beta chain features in type 1 diabetes. TCRdb keeps only in-frame clones here, not all; method: immunoSEQ multiplex PCR. The sample has 630,000 or so clones; more than 12% are singletons. Sequencing input: naive CD4+ T cells from blood. Source of these receptors: a man between 18 and 29 years old with type 1 diabetes. CDR3s include the opening cysteine and the closing phenylalanine or tryptophan. The order of the fields is clone size, V gene, D gene, J gene, CDR3 DNA, CDR3 protein. The D gene is left open where the match is weak. Clone sizes are given selectively: once, few, many, or a class where the clone is expanded.

clone_size: -
v_call: TRBV19
d_call: -
j_call: TRBJ2-7
cdr3_nt: TGTGCCAGTAGTATTCAGGCGGGAACCTACGAGCAGTACTTC
cdr3_aa: CASSIQAGTYEQYF

clone_size: few
v_call: TRBV30
d_call: TRBD2
j_call: TRBJ2-3
cdr3_nt: TGTGCCTGGAGCGGGAGGTTGAGCGATACGCAGTATTTT
cdr3_aa: CAWSGRLSDTQYF

clone_size: few
v_call: TRBV10-3
d_call: -
j_call: TRBJ2-5
cdr3_nt: TGTGCCATCACGGACAGAAACCAAGAGACCCAGTACTTC
cdr3_aa: CAITDRNQETQYF

clone_size: -
v_call: TRBV30
d_call: -
j_call: TRBJ1-4
cdr3_nt: TGTGCCTGGAATACAGGGTTATCGGAAAAACTGTTTTTT
cdr3_aa: CAWNTGLSEKLFF

clone_size: -
v_call: TRBV21-1
d_call: -
j_call: TRBJ2-1
cdr3_nt: TGTGCCAGGAGTATGACTAGTATCAGCAATGAGCAGTTCTTC
cdr3_aa: CARSMTSISNEQFF

clone_size: -
v_call: TRBV9
d_call: TRBD1
j_call: TRBJ2-2
cdr3_nt: TGTGCCAGCAGCGTACTAGGACAGGTGAACACCGGGGAGCTGTTTTTT
cdr3_aa: CASSVLGQVNTGELFF

clone_size: few
v_call: TRBV28
d_call: -
j_call: TRBJ1-3
cdr3_nt: TGTGCCAGCAGCAGCGCCGGACAGACTAGCTCTGGAAACACCATATATTTT
cdr3_aa: CASSSAGQTSSGNTIYF

clone_size: -
v_call: TRBV7-6
d_call: TRBD2
j_call: TRBJ2-3
cdr3_nt: TGTGCCAGCAGCGTACGGGGACTAGCGGGGGCCCGAGGGGATACGCAGTATTTT
cdr3_aa: CASSVRGLAGARGDTQYF

clone_size: -
v_call: TRBV28
d_call: TRBD1
j_call: TRBJ2-7
cdr3_nt: TGTGCCAGCAGTGGCCAAGGGACAGGCTCACCGGGCGAGCAGTACTTC
cdr3_aa: CASSGQGTGSPGEQYF

clone_size: few
v_call: TRBV10-3
d_call: TRBD1
j_call: TRBJ1-2
cdr3_nt: TGTGCCATCAGTGAGCCAGGGGGCGGCGGCTACACCTTC
cdr3_aa: CAISEPGGGGYTF

clone_size: few
v_call: TRBV7-8
d_call: TRBD1
j_call: TRBJ1-1
cdr3_nt: TGTGCCAGCAGTCGCGGACAGGGCGAAGCTTTCTTT
cdr3_aa: CASSRGQGEAFF

clone_size: few
v_call: TRBV5-6
d_call: -
j_call: TRBJ1-2
cdr3_nt: TGTGCCAGCAGCTTGGGCCAGATCGTCTATGGCTACACCTTC
cdr3_aa: CASSLGQIVYGYTF

clone_size: -
v_call: TRBV9
d_call: -
j_call: TRBJ2-5
cdr3_nt: TGTGCCAGCAGCGTAGCGGCGGGAATCAGAGAGACCCAGTACTTC
cdr3_aa: CASSVAAGIRETQYF

clone_size: few
v_call: TRBV10-3
d_call: -
j_call: TRBJ2-3
cdr3_nt: TGTGCCATCAGTGAAGACCCCACAGATACGCAGTATTTT
cdr3_aa: CAISEDPTDTQYF

clone_size: few
v_call: TRBV6-5
d_call: TRBD1
j_call: TRBJ2-3
cdr3_nt: TGTGCCAGCAGTTCGGGACAGGGAAGCACAGATACGCAGTATTTT
cdr3_aa: CASSSGQGSTDTQYF

clone_size: -
v_call: TRBV2
d_call: TRBD1
j_call: TRBJ2-1
cdr3_nt: TGTGCCAGCAAGGCAGGACAGGGCTACAATGAGCAGTTCTTC
cdr3_aa: CASKAGQGYNEQFF

clone_size: -
v_call: TRBV18
d_call: -
j_call: TRBJ2-1
cdr3_nt: TGTGCCAGCTCACCGGGGCAACCTGATAGAAACAATGAGCAGTTCTTC
cdr3_aa: CASSPGQPDRNNEQFF

clone_size: -
v_call: TRBV2
d_call: TRBD1
j_call: TRBJ1-5
cdr3_nt: TGTGCCACCGCCGGGACAGGGGAACAGCCCCAGCATTTT
cdr3_aa: CATAGTGEQPQHF

clone_size: -
v_call: TRBV5-1
d_call: -
j_call: TRBJ2-5
cdr3_nt: TGCGCCAGCAGCTTGGACCAGACCCAGTACTTC
cdr3_aa: CASSLDQTQYF

clone_size: -
v_call: TRBV30
d_call: TRBD1
j_call: TRBJ2-5
cdr3_nt: TGTGCCTCAACAGGGGAACCTCAAGAGACCCAGTACTTC
cdr3_aa: CASTGEPQETQYF

clone_size: -
v_call: TRBV7-9
d_call: -
j_call: TRBJ2-1
cdr3_nt: TGTGCCAGCAGCTTCCTCAGGGGAGGGGTCAATGAGCAGTTCTTC
cdr3_aa: CASSFLRGGVNEQFF

clone_size: -
v_call: TRBV28
d_call: -
j_call: TRBJ2-1
cdr3_nt: TGTGCCAGCATGGGCGGATACAATGAGCAGTTCTTC
cdr3_aa: CASMGGYNEQFF

clone_size: few
v_call: TRBV4-1
d_call: -
j_call: TRBJ1-1
cdr3_nt: TGCGCCAGCAGCCAAGAATTGAACACTGAAGCTTTCTTT
cdr3_aa: CASSQELNTEAFF

clone_size: few
v_call: TRBV18
d_call: -
j_call: TRBJ1-5
cdr3_nt: TGTGCCAGCTCACCACAGATGGCTAGAGGGGATCAGCCCCAGCATTTT
cdr3_aa: CASSPQMARGDQPQHF

clone_size: few
v_call: TRBV7-2
d_call: -
j_call: TRBJ2-7
cdr3_nt: TGTGCCAGCAGTCACGGTAGGGCCAACTCCTACGAGCAGTACTTC
cdr3_aa: CASSHGRANSYEQYF

clone_size: few
v_call: TRBV10-3
d_call: -
j_call: TRBJ1-2
cdr3_nt: TGTGCCATCAGTGAGCCTGGGGAGGGCTACACCTTC
cdr3_aa: CAISEPGEGYTF

clone_size: few
v_call: TRBV2
d_call: -
j_call: TRBJ2-4
cdr3_nt: TGTGCCAGCAACTTTCTAGCCAAAAACATTCAGTACTTC
cdr3_aa: CASNFLAKNIQYF

clone_size: -
v_call: TRBV11-2
d_call: -
j_call: TRBJ1-6
cdr3_nt: TGTGCCAGCAGCTACGAACGTCAGGGGTTCGCGCCCCTCCACTTT
cdr3_aa: CASSYERQGFAPLHF

clone_size: few
v_call: TRBV6-5
d_call: -
j_call: TRBJ2-7
cdr3_nt: TGTGCCAGCAGTTCCTCGGGGTACGAGCAGTACTTC
cdr3_aa: CASSSSGYEQYF

clone_size: -
v_call: TRBV29-1
d_call: -
j_call: TRBJ2-7
cdr3_nt: TGCAGCGTTGAGGATTACGAGCAGTACTTC
cdr3_aa: CSVEDYEQYF

clone_size: -
v_call: TRBV4-3
d_call: -
j_call: TRBJ2-1
cdr3_nt: TGCGCCAGCAGCCAAGATTTCCGGGGGCGATGGAGTGAGCAGTTCTTC
cdr3_aa: CASSQDFRGRWSEQFF

clone_size: few
v_call: TRBV5-6
d_call: -
j_call: TRBJ2-7
cdr3_nt: TGTGCCAGCAGCTTGGGACAGGCTTCCTACGAGCAGTACTTC
cdr3_aa: CASSLGQASYEQYF

clone_size: -
v_call: TRBV9
d_call: -
j_call: TRBJ1-1
cdr3_nt: TGTGCCAGCAGCGTAGTAGGGTTTGGGACTGAAGCTTTCTTT
cdr3_aa: CASSVVGFGTEAFF

clone_size: few
v_call: TRBV5-1
d_call: -
j_call: TRBJ2-2
cdr3_nt: TGCGCCAGCAGCCTACAGGCGTCGGTGGACACCGGGGAGCTGTTTTTT
cdr3_aa: CASSLQASVDTGELFF

clone_size: -
v_call: TRBV9
d_call: TRBD1
j_call: TRBJ2-2
cdr3_nt: TGTGCCAGCAGCGCCGGACAGGCGAACACCGGGGAGCTGTTTTTT
cdr3_aa: CASSAGQANTGELFF

clone_size: -
v_call: TRBV11-2
d_call: TRBD1
j_call: TRBJ2-7
cdr3_nt: TGTGCCAGCAGCCGGACAGGGGGGACCTACGAGCAGTACTTC
cdr3_aa: CASSRTGGTYEQYF

clone_size: few
v_call: TRBV7-2
d_call: -
j_call: TRBJ2-1
cdr3_nt: TGTGCCAGCAGCTTTCTCGGTCAAGACAATGAGCAGTTCTTC
cdr3_aa: CASSFLGQDNEQFF

clone_size: -
v_call: TRBV30
d_call: TRBD2
j_call: TRBJ2-1
cdr3_nt: TGTGCCTGGAGTCAGGGACTAGGAAGAAATGAGCAGTTCTTC
cdr3_aa: CAWSQGLGRNEQFF

clone_size: few
v_call: TRBV7-9
d_call: -
j_call: TRBJ1-2
cdr3_nt: TGTGCCAGCAGCCCCCAGACGGACTATGGCTACACCTTC
cdr3_aa: CASSPQTDYGYTF

clone_size: -
v_call: TRBV11-2
d_call: TRBD2
j_call: TRBJ2-1
cdr3_nt: TGTGCCAGCACCCCGGGACTAGCGGGAGTAGTTCAGTTCTTC
cdr3_aa: CASTPGLAGVVQFF

clone_size: few
v_call: TRBV6-5
d_call: TRBD1
j_call: TRBJ2-1
cdr3_nt: TGTGCCAGCAGTTACACGGGACAGGTCTACAATGAGCAGTTCTTC
cdr3_aa: CASSYTGQVYNEQFF

clone_size: -
v_call: TRBV10-3
d_call: TRBD1
j_call: TRBJ2-7
cdr3_nt: TGTGCCATCGGACAGGGCTCCTACGAGCAGTACTTC
cdr3_aa: CAIGQGSYEQYF

clone_size: few
v_call: TRBV18
d_call: -
j_call: TRBJ2-3
cdr3_nt: TGTGCCAGCTCTCCCCGGGCGATGTGGGATACGCAGTATTTT
cdr3_aa: CASSPRAMWDTQYF

clone_size: -
v_call: TRBV5-6
d_call: -
j_call: TRBJ2-2
cdr3_nt: TGTGCCAGCAGCTTGGGAGCTTTAGCCGGGGAGCTGTTTTTT
cdr3_aa: CASSLGALAGELFF

clone_size: -
v_call: TRBV6-5
d_call: -
j_call: TRBJ2-2
cdr3_nt: TGTGCCAGCACCCCCGGACAGTCCACCGGGGAGCTGTTTTTT
cdr3_aa: CASTPGQSTGELFF

clone_size: few
v_call: TRBV9
d_call: -
j_call: TRBJ2-5
cdr3_nt: TGTGCCAGCAGCGTAGACCCCGGGACGGCTCAAGAGACCCAGTACTTC
cdr3_aa: CASSVDPGTAQETQYF

clone_size: few
v_call: TRBV2
d_call: TRBD1
j_call: TRBJ2-5
cdr3_nt: TGTGCCAGAGGACAGGGAGTCGAAGAGACCCAGTACTTC
cdr3_aa: CARGQGVEETQYF

clone_size: -
v_call: TRBV27
d_call: TRBD2
j_call: TRBJ2-1
cdr3_nt: TGTGCCACCCGGACTAGCGGGGGTAGCTCCTTAGGAGAGCAGTTCTTC
cdr3_aa: CATRTSGGSSLGEQFF

clone_size: -
v_call: TRBV7-9
d_call: -
j_call: TRBJ1-2
cdr3_nt: TGTGCCAGCAGACCGGGGACAACGGGAGGCTACACCTTC
cdr3_aa: CASRPGTTGGYTF